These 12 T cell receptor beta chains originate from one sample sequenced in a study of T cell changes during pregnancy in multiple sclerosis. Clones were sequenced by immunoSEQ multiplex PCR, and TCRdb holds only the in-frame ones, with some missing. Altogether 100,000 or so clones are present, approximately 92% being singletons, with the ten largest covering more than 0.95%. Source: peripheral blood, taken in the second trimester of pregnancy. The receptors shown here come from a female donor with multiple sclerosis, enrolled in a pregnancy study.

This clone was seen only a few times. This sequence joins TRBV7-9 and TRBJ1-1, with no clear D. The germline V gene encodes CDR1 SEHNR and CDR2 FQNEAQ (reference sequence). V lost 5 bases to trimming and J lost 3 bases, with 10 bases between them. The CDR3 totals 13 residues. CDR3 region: CASSPTGDTEAFF. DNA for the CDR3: TGTGCCAGCAGCCCTACTGGAGACACTGAAGCTTTCTTT.

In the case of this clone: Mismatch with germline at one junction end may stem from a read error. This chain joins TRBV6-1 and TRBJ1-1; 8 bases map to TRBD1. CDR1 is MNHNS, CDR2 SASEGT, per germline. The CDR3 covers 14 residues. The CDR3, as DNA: TGTGCCAGCAGTGAAGGGGGACAGGCGGCACCGCGGGTCTTT. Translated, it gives CASSEGGQAAPRVF.

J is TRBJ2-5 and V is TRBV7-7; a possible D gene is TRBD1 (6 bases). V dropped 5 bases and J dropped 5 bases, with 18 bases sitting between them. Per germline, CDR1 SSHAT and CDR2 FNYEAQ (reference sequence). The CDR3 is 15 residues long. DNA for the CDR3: TGTGCCAGCAGCGTACAGGGAAGGGGTGGGGAGACCCAGTACTTC. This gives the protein CASSVQGRGGETQYF.

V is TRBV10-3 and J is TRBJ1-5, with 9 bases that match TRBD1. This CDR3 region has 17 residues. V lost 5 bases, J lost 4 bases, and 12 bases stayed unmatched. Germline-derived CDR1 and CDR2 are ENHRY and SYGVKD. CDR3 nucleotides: TGTGCCATCAGTTCCTCGGCAGGACAGGGGATGAATCAGCCCCAGCATTTT. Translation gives CAISSSAGQGMNQPQHF.

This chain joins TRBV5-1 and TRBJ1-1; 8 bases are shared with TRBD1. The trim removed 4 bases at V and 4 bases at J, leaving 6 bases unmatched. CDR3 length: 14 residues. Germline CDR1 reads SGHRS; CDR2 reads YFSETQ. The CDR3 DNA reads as TGCGCCAGCAGCATAGCAGGGGGCGGCACTGAAGCTTTCTTT. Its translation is CASSIAGGGTEAFF.

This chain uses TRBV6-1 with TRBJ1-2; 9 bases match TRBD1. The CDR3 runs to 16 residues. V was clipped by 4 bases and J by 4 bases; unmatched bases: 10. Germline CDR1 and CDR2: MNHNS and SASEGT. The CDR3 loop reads CASSVLTGGAGYGYTF. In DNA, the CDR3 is TGTGCCAGCAGTGTCCTAACAGGGGGCGCAGGCTATGGCTACACCTTC.

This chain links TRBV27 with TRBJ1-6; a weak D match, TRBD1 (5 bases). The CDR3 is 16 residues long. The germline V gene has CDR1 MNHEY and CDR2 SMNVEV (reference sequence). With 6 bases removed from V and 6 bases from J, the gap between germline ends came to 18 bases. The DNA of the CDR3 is TGTGCCAGCAGAGAACAGACAGTCCTTCTTAATTCACCCCTCCACTTT. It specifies CASREQTVLLNSPLHF.

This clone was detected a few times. CDR3 sequence reads: CASSPSGNEQFF. As DNA, the CDR3 is TGTGCCAGCAGCCCTAGCGGCAATGAGCAGTTCTTC. J is TRBJ2-1 and V is TRBV13, with 7 bases that match TRBD2. Trimming at V came to 5 bases and at J to 6 bases, leaving 1 base not matched to a gene. In germline, CDR1 is PRHDT, CDR2 FYEKMQ (reference sequence). The CDR3 spans 12 residues.

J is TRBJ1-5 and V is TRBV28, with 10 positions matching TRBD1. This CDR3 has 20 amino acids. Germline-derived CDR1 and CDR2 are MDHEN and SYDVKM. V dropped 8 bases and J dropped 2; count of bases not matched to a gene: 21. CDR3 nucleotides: TGTGCCAGCCGCCTCCCCCTTCCGGGACAGGGGAGTGTAGGCAATCAGCCCCAGCATTTT. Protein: CASRLPLPGQGSVGNQPQHF.

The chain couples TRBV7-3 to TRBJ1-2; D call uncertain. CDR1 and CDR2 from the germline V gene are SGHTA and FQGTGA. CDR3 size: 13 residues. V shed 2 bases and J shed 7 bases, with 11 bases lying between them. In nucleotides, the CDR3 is TGTGCCAGCAGCTTAGAGGGTTGGGTTGGCTACACCTTC. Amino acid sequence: CASSLEGWVGYTF.

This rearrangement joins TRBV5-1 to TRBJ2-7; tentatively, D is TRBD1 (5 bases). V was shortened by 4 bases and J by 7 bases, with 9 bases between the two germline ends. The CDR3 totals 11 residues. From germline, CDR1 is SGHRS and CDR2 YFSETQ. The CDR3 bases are TGCGCCAGCAGCCTCGACAGAGAGCAGTACTTC. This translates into CASSLDREQYF.

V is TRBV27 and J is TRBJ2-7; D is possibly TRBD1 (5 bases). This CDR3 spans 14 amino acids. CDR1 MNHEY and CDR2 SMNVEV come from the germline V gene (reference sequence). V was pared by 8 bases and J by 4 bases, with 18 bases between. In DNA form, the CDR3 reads TGTGCCAGCGCGGAAAGTTGGGGCTTTTACGAGCAGTACTTC. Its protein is CASAESWGFYEQYF.